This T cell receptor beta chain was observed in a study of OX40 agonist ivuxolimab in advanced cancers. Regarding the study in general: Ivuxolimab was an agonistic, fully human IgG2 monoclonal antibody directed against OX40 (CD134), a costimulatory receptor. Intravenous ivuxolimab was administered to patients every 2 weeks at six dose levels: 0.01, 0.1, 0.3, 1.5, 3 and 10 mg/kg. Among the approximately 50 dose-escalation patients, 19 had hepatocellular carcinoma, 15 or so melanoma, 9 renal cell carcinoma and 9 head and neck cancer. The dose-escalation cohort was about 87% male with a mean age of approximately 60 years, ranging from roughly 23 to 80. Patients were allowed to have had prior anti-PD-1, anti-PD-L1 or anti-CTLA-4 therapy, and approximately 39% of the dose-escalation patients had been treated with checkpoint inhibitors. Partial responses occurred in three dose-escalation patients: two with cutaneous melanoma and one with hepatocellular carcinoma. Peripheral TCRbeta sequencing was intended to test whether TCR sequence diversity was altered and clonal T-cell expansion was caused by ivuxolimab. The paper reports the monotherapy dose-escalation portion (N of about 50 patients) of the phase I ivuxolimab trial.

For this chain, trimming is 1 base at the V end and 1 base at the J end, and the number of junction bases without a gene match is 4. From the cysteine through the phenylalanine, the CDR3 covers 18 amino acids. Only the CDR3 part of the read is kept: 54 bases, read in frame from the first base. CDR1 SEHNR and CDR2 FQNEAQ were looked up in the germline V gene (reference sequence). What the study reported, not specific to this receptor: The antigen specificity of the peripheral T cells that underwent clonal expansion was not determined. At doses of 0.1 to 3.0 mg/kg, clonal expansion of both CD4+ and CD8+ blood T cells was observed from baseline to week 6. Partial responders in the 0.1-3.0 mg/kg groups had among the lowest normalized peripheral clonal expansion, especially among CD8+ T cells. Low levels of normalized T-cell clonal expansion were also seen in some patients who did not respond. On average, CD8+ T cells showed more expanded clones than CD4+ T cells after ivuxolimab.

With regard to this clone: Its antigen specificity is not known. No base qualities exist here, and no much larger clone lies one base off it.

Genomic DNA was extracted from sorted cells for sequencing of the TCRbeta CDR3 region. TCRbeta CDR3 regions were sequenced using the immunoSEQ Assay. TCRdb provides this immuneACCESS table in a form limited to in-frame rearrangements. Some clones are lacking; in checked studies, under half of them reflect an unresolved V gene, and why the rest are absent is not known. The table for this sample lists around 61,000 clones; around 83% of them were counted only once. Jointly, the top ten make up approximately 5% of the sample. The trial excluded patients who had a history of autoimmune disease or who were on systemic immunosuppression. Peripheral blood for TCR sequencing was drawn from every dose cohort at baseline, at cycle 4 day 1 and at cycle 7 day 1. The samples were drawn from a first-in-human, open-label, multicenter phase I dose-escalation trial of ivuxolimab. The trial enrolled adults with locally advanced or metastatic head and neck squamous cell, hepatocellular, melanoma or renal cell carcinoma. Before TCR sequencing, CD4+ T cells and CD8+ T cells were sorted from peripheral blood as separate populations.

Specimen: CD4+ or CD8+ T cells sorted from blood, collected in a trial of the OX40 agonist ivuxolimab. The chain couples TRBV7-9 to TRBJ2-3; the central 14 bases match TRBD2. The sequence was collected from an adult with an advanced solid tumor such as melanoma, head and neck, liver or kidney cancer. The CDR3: CASSLEGTSGSGTDTQYF. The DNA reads TGTGCCAGCAGCTTAGAGGGGACTAGCGGGAGCGGCACAGATACGCAGTATTTT.